The 23 T cell receptor beta chains below all came from one sample that was sequenced in a study of OX40 agonist ivuxolimab in advanced cancers. Clones were sequenced by immunoSEQ multiplex PCR, and TCRdb holds only the in-frame ones, with some missing. The repertoire has roughly 53,000 clones, 70% to 90% of them found once; the top ten carry roughly 1.5%. Sequenced material: CD4+ or CD8+ T cells sorted from blood, taken in a trial of the OX40 agonist ivuxolimab. The receptors derive from an adult with an advanced solid tumor such as melanoma, head and neck, liver or kidney cancer.

V gene TRBV28 combines with J gene TRBJ1-2; tentative D call: TRBD1 (6 bases). The V end was cut by 5 bases, the J end by 2 bases, with 12 bases between. The CDR3 consists of 14 residues. Germline V gives CDR1 MDHEN, CDR2 SYDVKM. The CDR3 region has the DNA TGTGCCAGCAGTCCGGGGGGCAGCAACTATGGCTACACCTTC. This gives the protein CASSPGGSNYGYTF.

This clone appeared once. The rearrangement joins TRBV7-2 to TRBJ2-7; 9 nucleotides align to TRBD1. J lost 3 bases, V lost 2 bases, and 5 bases had no gene match. The CDR3 has 15 amino acids. Germline-derived CDR1 and CDR2 are SGHTA and FQGNSA. CDR3 DNA sequence: TGTGCCAGCAGCTTAACGGGACAGGGCGGCTACGAGCAGTACTTC. It encodes CASSLTGQGGYEQYF.

This rearrangement joins TRBV20-1 to TRBJ2-7; TRBD1 agrees at 8 bases. From germline, CDR1 is DFQATT and CDR2 SNEGSKA (reference sequence). V shed 6 bases and J 7 bases; nucleotides not matched to a gene: 5. The CDR3 is made up of 11 amino acids. The CDR3 here is CSAQGAGEQYF. The CDR3 nucleotides read TGCAGTGCCCAGGGGGCGGGAGAGCAGTACTTC.

The count of this clone is one. V is TRBV5-1 and J is TRBJ2-6; 7 bases line up with TRBD1. This CDR3 is 16 amino acids long. V trimming: 4 bases; J trimming: 0 bases; junction bases outside the gene matches: 4. The germline V gene encodes CDR1 SGHRS and CDR2 YFSETQ. The CDR3 sequence is CASSPGQSSGANVLTF. The DNA of the CDR3 is TGCGCCAGCAGCCCGGGACAGAGCTCTGGGGCCAACGTCCTGACTTTC.

This clone was seen more than once but under ten times. The V and J genes are TRBV5-1 and TRBJ1-4; possibly TRBD1 for D (5 bases). V lost 6 bases, J lost 3 bases, and 12 bases lay in between. This CDR3 contains 14 residues. Germline-derived CDR1 and CDR2 are SGHRS and YFSETQ. CDR3 amino acids: CASKQATANEKLFF. CDR3 in DNA: TGCGCCAGCAAACAGGCGACGGCTAATGAAAAACTGTTTTTT.

The CDR3 sequence: CSAPEGGLRHF. CDR3 DNA sequence: TGCAGTGCTCCGGAGGGGGGCTTGAGGCATTTT. The chain combines TRBV20-1 with TRBJ1-5; a weak D match, TRBD1 (6 bases). Trimming left V 5 bases short and J 15 bases short, with 17 bases between. The germline V gene has CDR1 DFQATT and CDR2 SNEGSKA (reference sequence). The CDR3 contains 11 residues.

The chain employs TRBV29-1 and TRBJ1-1; D remains ambiguous. The CDR3 covers 13 residues. The V end lost 4 bases, the J end lost 5 bases, and 14 bases lay between the germline ends. Germline assignment: CDR1 SQVTM and CDR2 ANQGSEA. CDR3 nucleotides: TGCAGCGTTGTGAGTCGAGGTGGAACTGAAGCTTTCTTT. This translates into CSVVSRGGTEAFF.

The chain employs TRBV6-6 and TRBJ2-5; the D is unclear. There are 12 residues in the CDR3. V was shortened by 6 bases and J by 5 bases, with 10 bases between the two germline ends. Germline V gene data show CDR1 as MNHNY and CDR2 as SVGAGI (reference sequence). The CDR3 DNA follows: TGTGCCAGCAGGGCCGAGTCGGAGACCCAGTACTTC. It codes for CASRAESETQYF.

The rearrangement uses TRBV28 and TRBJ1-1; D uncertain. The V and J ends lost 3 bases and 0 bases respectively, with 2 bases between them. CDR1 is MDHEN and CDR2 is SYDVKM in the germline V gene. This CDR3 region has 12 residues. The CDR3 spells CASSLVNTEAFF. In DNA form, the CDR3 reads TGTGCCAGCAGTTTGGTGAACACTGAAGCTTTCTTT. Drawing the rest from reference TRBV28 and TRBJ1-1, the complete variable domain is DVKVTQSSRYLVKRTGEKVFLECVQDMDHENMFWYRQDPGLGLRLIYFSYDVKMKEKGDIPEGYSVSREKKERFSLILESASTNQTSMYLCASSLVNTEAFFGQGTRLTVV.

This sequence joins TRBV5-1 and TRBJ2-1; TRBD1 agrees at 9 bases. J gave up 4 bases and V 3 bases, and 5 bases lay outside the gene matches. This CDR3 contains 15 residues. The germline gives CDR1 SGHRS, CDR2 YFSETQ. The CDR3 is CASSSGTGLYNEQFF. CDR3 nucleotide sequence: TGCGCCAGCAGCTCCGGGACAGGGCTTTACAATGAGCAGTTCTTC.

This clone came up a few times. The chain carries TRBV9 and TRBJ2-3, with 8 bases fitting TRBD2. CDR1 and CDR2 from the germline V gene are SGDLS and YYNGEE. The CDR3 contains 15 residues. V was clipped by 0 bases and J by 2 bases; unmatched bases: 2. DNA of the CDR3: TGTGCCAGCAGCGTAGACGGGGGGGACACAGATACGCAGTATTTT. Amino acids: CASSVDGGDTDTQYF.

The rearrangement uses TRBV10-3 and TRBJ2-1; D gene ambiguous. The germline V and J ends were trimmed by 3 bases and 15 bases, with 15 bases remaining between them. Germline loops: CDR1 ENHRY, CDR2 SYGVKD. CDR3 length equals 12 residues. CDR3: CAISDKGNGLFF. The DNA for the CDR3 is TGTGCCATCAGTGACAAGGGTAACGGATTGTTCTTC.

The chain links TRBV9 to TRBJ1-6, with 8 positions matching TRBD1. The trim removed 3 bases at V and 6 bases at J, leaving 5 bases unmatched. Per the germline V gene, CDR1 is SGDLS and CDR2 is YYNGEE. The CDR3 consists of 15 residues. This chain's CDR3 is CASSESTGANSPLHF. The CDR3 DNA follows: TGTGCCAGCAGCGAGTCGACAGGGGCTAATTCACCCCTCCACTTT.

As regards this clone: Other DNA variants within this sample encode the same CDR3. V is TRBV18 and J is TRBJ1-1; D is unclear. The V and J ends lost 2 bases and 1 base respectively, with 5 bases between them. Germline CDR1 and CDR2: KGHSH and LQKENI. The CDR3 contains 13 residues. CDR3 coding DNA: TGTGCCAGCTCACCAGGCGGGAACACTGAAGCTTTCTTT. The encoded protein is CASSPGGNTEAFF.

This sequence joins TRBV28 and TRBJ2-7; the D is unclear. Trimming cost V 2 bases and J 3 bases, with 11 bases left between them. The germline CDR1 and CDR2 sequences are MDHEN and SYDVKM. This CDR3 contains 14 residues. The CDR3: CASSLRLPDYEQYF. The CDR3 DNA reads as TGTGCCAGCAGTTTAAGGCTACCCGACTACGAGCAGTACTTC.

In its sample, this clone was seen a few times. V usage is TRBV7-6 and J usage is TRBJ2-1; the D gene is possibly TRBD1 (6 bases). Germline V CDR1 and CDR2: SGHVS, FNYEAQ. V lost 4 bases, J lost 4 bases, and 8 bases lay in between. The CDR3 loop spans 13 amino acids. CDR3 nucleotide sequence: TGTGCCAGCAGCTGGGGGCCTTACAATGAGCAGTTCTTC. It specifies CASSWGPYNEQFF.

This chain connects TRBV5-4 to TRBJ2-7; D is perhaps TRBD2 (6 bases). V lost 2 bases to trimming and J lost 5 bases, with 17 bases between them. This CDR3 has 15 amino acids. Germline V gives CDR1 SGHNT, CDR2 YYREEE (reference sequence). The CDR3 sequence is CASSFNKEGGHEQYF. CDR3 in DNA: TGTGCCAGCAGCTTCAATAAGGAGGGCGGCCACGAGCAGTACTTC.

The chain links TRBV2 to TRBJ2-1, with 9 nucleotides matching TRBD2. Germline assignment: CDR1 SNHLY and CDR2 FYNNEI. Trimming removed 9 bases from V and 4 bases from J; junction bases left unmatched: 7. This CDR3 has 14 amino acids. The CDR3 reads CASIAGVRYNEQFF. CDR3 coding DNA: TGTGCCAGTATAGCGGGGGTGAGATACAATGAGCAGTTCTTC.

The genes are TRBV27 and TRBJ1-6, with D maybe TRBD1 (5 bases). This CDR3 is 15 amino acids long. V shed 8 bases and J shed 7 bases, with 18 bases lying between them. The germline V gene has CDR1 MNHEY and CDR2 SMNVEV (reference sequence). CDR3 sequence reads: CASRRWEGLNSPLHF. The CDR3 bases are TGTGCCAGCCGTAGGTGGGAGGGGTTAAATTCACCCCTCCACTTT.

This chain uses TRBV6-5 with TRBJ1-4, with D uncertain. The CDR3 runs 12 residues. V gave up 8 bases and J gave up 7 bases, with 11 bases separating them. Germline V gene sequence: CDR1 MNHEY, CDR2 SVGAGI. The CDR3 loop reads CASGYSFEKLFF. CDR3 nucleotides: TGTGCCAGCGGATACAGCTTTGAAAAACTGTTTTTT.

This rearrangement joins TRBV10-3 to TRBJ1-1; D not resolved. The CDR3 totals 11 residues. The germline V gene has CDR1 ENHRY and CDR2 SYGVKD. V was cut by 8 bases and J by 4 bases, with 8 bases left in between. The CDR3 loop is CAIGGSTEAFF. CDR3 nucleotides: TGTGCCATCGGAGGTAGCACTGAAGCTTTCTTT.

The chain is built from TRBV6-1 and TRBJ2-7; the D gene is possibly TRBD2 (6 bases). Germline values: CDR1 MNHNS, CDR2 SASEGT. Trimming pared 1 base from V and 6 bases from J, leaving 10 bases between. This CDR3 is 13 amino acids long. The CDR3 bases are TGTGCCAGCAGTGAAGGTTGGAGGGGCGAGCAGTACTTC. It encodes CASSEGWRGEQYF.

The chain uses TRBV7-9 and TRBJ2-7; no firm D call. Germline V gives CDR1 SEHNR, CDR2 FQNEAQ (reference sequence). The V and J ends lost 0 bases and 5 bases respectively, with 14 bases between them. This CDR3 spans 15 amino acids. CDR3 in amino acids: CASSLALRQDHEQYF. The CDR3 nucleotides are TGTGCCAGCAGCTTAGCCCTCCGTCAAGACCACGAGCAGTACTTC.